The sequence of this TCR beta chain was determined in a study of cytomegalovirus exposure and HLA in healthy donors. Overall study: The early release's HLA-typed donors yielded approximately 82 million unique TCRs.

Study-wide results and caveats: Three CMV-associated chains proved CMV antigen-specific in vitro. Later analysis demonstrated an association between a missense DCLRE1C variant and TCR beta V- and J-gene trimming. The authors later found TCR association rates varying by HLA locus, with DRB1 most and HLA-C fewest.

Amplification used 60 Vbeta primers and 13 Jbeta primers. Using immunoSEQ multiplex PCR, the repertoire was profiled, and TCRdb retains in-frame clones only, with some absent. The repertoire consists of 150,000 or so clones, with 65% to 80% occurring once and the leading ten covering about 2.6%. The CDR3 extends over 13 amino acids. V was cut by 5 bases and J by 3 bases, with 10 bases left in between. Germline V gene lookup returns CDR1 SNHLY and CDR2 FYNNEI. Worth noting for this clone: No antigen is known for it.

The sequence came from a man between 18 and 35 years old in good health and CMV-seronegative. The rearrangement links TRBV2 to TRBJ2-5, with D possibly being TRBD1 (6 bases). Sequencing was performed on PBMCs. The CDR3: CASSWTDEETQYF. The CDR3 DNA follows: TGTGCCAGCAGTTGGACAGATGAAGAGACCCAGTACTTC.